Following are 8 T cell receptor beta chains from one sample sequenced in a study of control samples from healthy donors and cancer patients. Assay: immunoSEQ multiplex PCR; the TCRdb copy retains only in-frame clones and omits some. The table records about 70,000 clones, approximately 94% of them present only once. The sequencing sample was made of blood. The receptors originated from a woman aged 30 to 39 in good health.

The gene calls are TRBV28 and TRBJ1-1; D may be TRBD1 (5 bases). V was cut by 4 bases and J by 4 bases, with 13 bases left in between. Germline V CDR1 and CDR2: MDHEN, SYDVKM. CDR3 size: 14 residues. The CDR3 reads CASSSGGAGTEAFF. CDR3 DNA: TGTGCCAGCAGTTCCGGGGGTGCCGGCACTGAAGCTTTCTTT.

The chain joins TRBV11-1 to TRBJ1-2, with D uncertain. Trimming took 1 base from V and 1 from J, leaving 7 bases between them. CDR1 is SGHAT and CDR2 is FQDESV in the germline V gene (reference sequence). CDR3 length: 14 amino acids. CDR3 nucleotides: TGTGCCAGCAGCTTAGTATCGGATAACTATGGCTACACCTTC. This codes for CASSLVSDNYGYTF. Together with reference TRBV11-1 and TRBJ1-2, the CDR3 gives the full variable domain: EAEVAQSPRYKITEKSQAVAFWCDPISGHATLYWYRQILGQGPELLVQFQDESVVDDSQLPKDRFSAERLKGVDSTLKIQPAELGDSAMYLCASSLVSDNYGYTFGSGTRLTVV.

The chain couples TRBV3-1 (or the pseudogene TRBV3-2) to TRBJ1-2, with D perhaps matching TRBD1 (5 bases). The V gene's germline CDR1 is LGHDT and CDR2 YNNKEL (reference sequence). V was shortened by 4 bases and J by 1 base, with 13 bases between the two germline ends. CDR3 size: 15 residues. CDR3 nucleotides: TGTGCCAGCAGCCCCCTCAGAGGGGTTAACTATGGCTACACCTTC. Protein product: CASSPLRGVNYGYTF.

The V gene is TRBV19, the J gene TRBJ1-2; D unresolved. Germline CDR1 is LNHDA and CDR2 is SQIVND (reference sequence). This CDR3 has 13 amino acids. V lost 8 bases and J 3 bases, leaving 13 bases between the germline ends. The DNA of the CDR3 is TGTGCCAGTTGCCTAGACGGGGACTATGGCTACACCTTC. It yields the protein CASCLDGDYGYTF.

In its sample, this clone was seen once. The genes are TRBV29-1 and TRBJ2-1; D unresolved. The CDR3 sequence is 10 residues long. Germline V CDR1 and CDR2: SQVTM, ANQGSEA. V lost 3 bases to trimming and J lost 7 bases, with 4 bases between them. The CDR3 reads CSVEMNEQFF. The DNA of the CDR3 is TGCAGCGTTGAGATGAATGAGCAGTTCTTC.

The chain carries TRBV3-1 (or the pseudogene TRBV3-2) and TRBJ2-1; 14 bases agree with TRBD2. Per germline, CDR1 LGHDT and CDR2 YNNKEL (reference sequence). The CDR3 length is 18 residues. V dropped 3 bases and J dropped 0; count of bases not matched to a gene: 4. The CDR3 is CASSQTSGGDSSYNEQFF. The CDR3 DNA sequence: TGTGCCAGCAGCCAGACTAGCGGGGGGGATAGCTCCTACAATGAGCAGTTCTTC.

This clone came up once. The CDR3 loop is CASTPTGNYGYTF. The CDR3 nucleotides are TGTGCCAGCACCCCGACCGGGAACTATGGCTACACCTTC. V is TRBV27 and J is TRBJ1-2; D not resolved. CDR1 and CDR2 (germline): MNHEY, SMNVEV (reference sequence). The CDR3 runs 13 residues. V dropped 7 bases and J dropped 2 bases, with 11 bases sitting between them.

The V call is TRBV11-3, the J call TRBJ1-3, with D possibly TRBD1 on 6 matching bases. Trimming cost V 5 bases and J 7 bases, with 12 bases left between them. The CDR3 is 13 residues long. Germline V gene data show CDR1 as SGHNT and CDR2 as YENEEA. CDR3 sequence: CASSRDRLNTIYF. In nucleotides, the CDR3 is TGTGCCAGCAGCCGTGACAGGTTGAACACCATATATTTT.